The present entry profiles one T cell receptor (beta chain) with its context. Survey-level immunoSEQ v3.0 assays were run. What sequencing targeted per sample was about 40,000-55,000 T-cell genomes. The repertoire was sequenced with immunoSEQ multiplex PCR; TCRdb's copy has only in-frame clones and lacks some. The sample lists about 20,000 clones; approximately 78% were seen once. The CDR3 length is 15 residues. Per the germline V gene, CDR1 is LGHNA and CDR2 is YNFKEQ. V dropped 0 bases and J dropped 6 bases, with 14 bases sitting between them. The source of the sample is a study of long-term antiretroviral therapy in people with HIV.

The sequence came from a young woman with HIV. This sequence joins TRBV4-2 and TRBJ1-2, with no clear D. Source: unsorted PBMCs, taken 0.6 years after starting antiretroviral therapy. The CDR3 loop reads CASSQDGRENHGYTF. The DNA of the CDR3 is TGTGCCAGCAGCCAAGATGGAAGGGAAAACCATGGCTACACCTTC.